This T cell receptor (beta chain) appears in the sequencing data of a study of cytomegalovirus exposure and HLA in healthy donors. About the research overall: Unique TCR beta sequences numbering approximately 100 million came from 150 million to 200 million T cells in an earlier analysis. Findings and limits, study-wide: Per a prior analysis, the majority of TCR beta V segments were productive roughly 87% or roughly 30% of the time. Owing to their indistinguishability, certain V segments, notably TRBV6-2 and TRBV6-3, were excluded.

This clone showed up just a few times. Its matching antigen is unknown. The PCR was carried out with 60 Vbeta primers and 13 Jbeta primers. How the authors handled the data: Later analysis identified tens of millions of unique TCR beta chains, approximately 11 million shared. Some clones are missing from TCRdb's copy, which holds only in-frame ones; the method was immunoSEQ multiplex PCR. That table gives V, J and clone size, and the DNA gave D and trimming. The sample consists of fewer than 100,000 clones, 78% of them appearing once. The V end lost 3 bases, the J end lost 2 bases, and 5 bases lay between the germline ends. The CDR3 consists of 13 residues. The germline CDR1 and CDR2 sequences are LNHDA and SQIVND (reference sequence).

The sequence was collected from a male donor in good health and CMV-seropositive. The sequenced material came from PBMCs. V and J are TRBV19 and TRBJ1-5, with no clear D. The CDR3 here is CASSISRNQPQHF. CDR3 coding DNA: TGTGCCAGTAGTATCTCCCGCAATCAGCCCCAGCATTTT.